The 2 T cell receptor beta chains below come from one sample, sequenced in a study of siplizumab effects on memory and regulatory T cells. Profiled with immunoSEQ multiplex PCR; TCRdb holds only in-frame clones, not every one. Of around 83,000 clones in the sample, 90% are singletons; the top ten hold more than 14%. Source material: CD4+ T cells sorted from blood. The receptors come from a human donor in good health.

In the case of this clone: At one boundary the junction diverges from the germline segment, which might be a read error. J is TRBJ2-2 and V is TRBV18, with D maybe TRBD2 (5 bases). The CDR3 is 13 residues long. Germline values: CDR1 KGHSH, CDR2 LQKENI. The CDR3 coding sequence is TGTGCCAGCTCGCCACGAGCGGCCGGGGAGCTGTTTTTT. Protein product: CASSPRAAGELFF.

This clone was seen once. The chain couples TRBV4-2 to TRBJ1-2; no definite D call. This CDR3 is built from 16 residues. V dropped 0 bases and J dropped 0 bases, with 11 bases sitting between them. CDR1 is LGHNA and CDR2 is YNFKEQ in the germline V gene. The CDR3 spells CASSQDSTAANYGYTF. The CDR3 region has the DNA TGTGCCAGCAGCCAAGATTCGACGGCAGCTAACTATGGCTACACCTTC.